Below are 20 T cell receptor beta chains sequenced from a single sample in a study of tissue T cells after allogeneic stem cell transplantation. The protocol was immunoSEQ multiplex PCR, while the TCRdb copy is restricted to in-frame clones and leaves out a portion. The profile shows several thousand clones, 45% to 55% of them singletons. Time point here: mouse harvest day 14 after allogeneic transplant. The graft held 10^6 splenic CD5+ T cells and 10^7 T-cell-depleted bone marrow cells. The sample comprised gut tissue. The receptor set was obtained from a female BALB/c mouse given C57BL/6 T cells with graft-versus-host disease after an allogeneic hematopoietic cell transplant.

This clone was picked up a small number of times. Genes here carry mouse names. The CDR3 DNA, read in part, is TGTGCCAGCAGTCTCCTGGGGGGGCTCCAAAACACCTTGTAC. It codes for CASSLLGGLQNTLY. Given in full, the CDR3 is CASSLLGGLQNTLYF. The rearrangement links TRBV26 to TRBJ2-4; 10 bases are shared with TRBD2. The read terminates 1 residue ahead of where the CDR3 ends, so the germline J gene completes it. The CDR3 covers 15 residues. Losses at the gene ends were 3 bases for V and 3 bases for J; bases not matched to a gene: 3. Germline values: CDR1 KGHPV, CDR2 FQNQEV (reference sequence).

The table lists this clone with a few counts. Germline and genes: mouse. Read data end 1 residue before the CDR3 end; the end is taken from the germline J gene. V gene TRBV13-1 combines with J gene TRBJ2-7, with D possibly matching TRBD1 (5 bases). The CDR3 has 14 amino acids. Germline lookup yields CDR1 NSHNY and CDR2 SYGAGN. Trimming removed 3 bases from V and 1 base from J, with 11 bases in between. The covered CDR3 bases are TGTGCCAGCAGTGGACCGGACAAATCCTATGAACAGTAC. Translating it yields CASSGPDKSYEQY. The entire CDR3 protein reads CASSGPDKSYEQYF.

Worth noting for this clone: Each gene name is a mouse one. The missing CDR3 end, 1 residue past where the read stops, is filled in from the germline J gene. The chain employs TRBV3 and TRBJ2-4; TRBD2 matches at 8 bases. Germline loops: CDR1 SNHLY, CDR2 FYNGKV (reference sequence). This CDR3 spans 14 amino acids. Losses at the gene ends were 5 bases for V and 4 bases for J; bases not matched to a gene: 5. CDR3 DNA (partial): TGTGCCAGCAGCCCCCGGGACTGGAAAAACACCTTGTAC. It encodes CASSPRDWKNTLY. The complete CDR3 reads CASSPRDWKNTLYF.

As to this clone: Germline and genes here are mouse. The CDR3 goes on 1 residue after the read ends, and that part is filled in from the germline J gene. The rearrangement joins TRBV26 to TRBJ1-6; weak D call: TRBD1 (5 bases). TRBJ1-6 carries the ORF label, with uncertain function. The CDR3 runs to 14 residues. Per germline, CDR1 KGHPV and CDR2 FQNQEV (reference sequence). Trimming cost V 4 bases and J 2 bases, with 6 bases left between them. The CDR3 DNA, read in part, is TGTGCCAGCAGTCCAGGGCCCTATAATTCGCCCCTCTAC. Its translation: CASSPGPYNSPLY. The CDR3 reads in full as CASSPGPYNSPLYF.

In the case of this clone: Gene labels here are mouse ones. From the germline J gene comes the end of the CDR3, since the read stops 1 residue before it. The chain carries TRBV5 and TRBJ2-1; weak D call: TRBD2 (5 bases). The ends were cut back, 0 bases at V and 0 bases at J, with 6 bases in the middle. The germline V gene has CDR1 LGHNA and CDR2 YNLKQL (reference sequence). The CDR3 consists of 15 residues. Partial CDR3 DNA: TGTGCCAGCAGCCAAGAGACTGTTAACTATGCTGAGCAGTTC. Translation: CASSQETVNYAEQF. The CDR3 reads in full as CASSQETVNYAEQFF.

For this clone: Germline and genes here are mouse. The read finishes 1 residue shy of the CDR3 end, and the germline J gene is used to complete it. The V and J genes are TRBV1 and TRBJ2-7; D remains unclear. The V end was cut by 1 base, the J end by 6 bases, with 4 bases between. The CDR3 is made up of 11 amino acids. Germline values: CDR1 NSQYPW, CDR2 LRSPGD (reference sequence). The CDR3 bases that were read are TGCACCTGCAGTGCAGGATTTGAACAGTAC. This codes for CTCSAGFEQY. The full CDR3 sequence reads CTCSAGFEQYF.

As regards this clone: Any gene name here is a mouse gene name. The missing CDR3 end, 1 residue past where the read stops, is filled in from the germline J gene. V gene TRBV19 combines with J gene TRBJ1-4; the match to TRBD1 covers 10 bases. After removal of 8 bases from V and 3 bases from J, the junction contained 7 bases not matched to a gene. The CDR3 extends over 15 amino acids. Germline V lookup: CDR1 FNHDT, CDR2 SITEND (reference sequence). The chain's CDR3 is CARSGTGETNERLFF. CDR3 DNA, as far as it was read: TGTGCCAGATCCGGGACAGGGGAGACCAACGAAAGATTATTT.

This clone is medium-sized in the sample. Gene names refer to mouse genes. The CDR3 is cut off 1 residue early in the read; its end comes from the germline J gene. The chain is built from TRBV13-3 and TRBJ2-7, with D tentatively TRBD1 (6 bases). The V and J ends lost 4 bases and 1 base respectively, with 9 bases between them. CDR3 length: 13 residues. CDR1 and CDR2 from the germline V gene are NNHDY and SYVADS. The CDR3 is CASSPGQSYEQYF. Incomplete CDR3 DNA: TGTGCCAGCAGTCCCGGACAGTCCTATGAACAGTAC.

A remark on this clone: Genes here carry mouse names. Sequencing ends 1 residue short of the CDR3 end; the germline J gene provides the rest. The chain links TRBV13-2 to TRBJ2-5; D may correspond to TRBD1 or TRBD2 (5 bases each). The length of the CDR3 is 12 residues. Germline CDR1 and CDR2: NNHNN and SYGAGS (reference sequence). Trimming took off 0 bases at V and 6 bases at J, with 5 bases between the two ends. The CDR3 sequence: CASGDGGDTQYF. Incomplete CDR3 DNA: TGTGCCAGCGGTGATGGGGGGGACACCCAGTAC.

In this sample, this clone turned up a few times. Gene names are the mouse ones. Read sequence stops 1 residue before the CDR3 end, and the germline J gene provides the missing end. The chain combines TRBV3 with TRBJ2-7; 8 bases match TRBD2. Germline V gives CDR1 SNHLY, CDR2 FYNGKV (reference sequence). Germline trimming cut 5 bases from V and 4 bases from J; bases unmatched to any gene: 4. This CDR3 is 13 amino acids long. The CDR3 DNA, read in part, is TGTGCCAGCAGCGCCGACTGGGGTTATGAACAGTAC. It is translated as CASSADWGYEQY. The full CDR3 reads CASSADWGYEQYF.

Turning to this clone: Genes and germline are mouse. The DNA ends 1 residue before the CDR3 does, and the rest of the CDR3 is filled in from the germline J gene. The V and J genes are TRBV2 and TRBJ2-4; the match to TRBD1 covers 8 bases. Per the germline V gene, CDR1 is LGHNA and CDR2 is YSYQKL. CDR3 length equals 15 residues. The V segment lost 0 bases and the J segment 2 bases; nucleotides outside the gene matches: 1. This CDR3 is CASSQDRGLQNTLYF. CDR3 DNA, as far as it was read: TGTGCCAGCAGCCAAGACAGGGGGCTTCAAAACACCTTGTAC.

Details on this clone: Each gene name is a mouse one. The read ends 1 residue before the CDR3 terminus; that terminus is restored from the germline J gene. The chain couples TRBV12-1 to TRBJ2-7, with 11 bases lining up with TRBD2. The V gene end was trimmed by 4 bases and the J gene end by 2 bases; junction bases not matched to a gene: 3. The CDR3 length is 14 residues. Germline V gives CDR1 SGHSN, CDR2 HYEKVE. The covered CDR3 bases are TGTGCCAGCTCCCCGGGACTGGGGGCCTATGAACAGTAC. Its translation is CASSPGLGAYEQY. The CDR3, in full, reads CASSPGLGAYEQYF.

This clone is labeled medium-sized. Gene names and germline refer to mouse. The CDR3: CASSLSTTSSYEQYF. The CDR3 DNA, read in part, is TGTGCCAGCAGTCTGTCGACGACGAGCTCCTATGAACAGTAC. The gene calls are TRBV26 and TRBJ2-7; no reliable D call. The read is 1 residue too short to cover the CDR3 end, so that end is filled in from the germline J gene. V lost 0 bases, J lost 0 bases, and 9 bases lay in between. This CDR3 is 15 amino acids long. Looked up from germline, CDR1 is KGHPV and CDR2 is FQNQEV (reference sequence).

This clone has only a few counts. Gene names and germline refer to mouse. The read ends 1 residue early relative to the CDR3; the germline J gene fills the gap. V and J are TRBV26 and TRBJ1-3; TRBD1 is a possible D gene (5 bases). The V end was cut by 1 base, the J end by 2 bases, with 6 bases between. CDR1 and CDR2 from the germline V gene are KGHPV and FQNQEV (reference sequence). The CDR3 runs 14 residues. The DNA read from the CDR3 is TGTGCCAGCAGTCTGTGGGACGCTGGAAATACGCTCTAT. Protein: CASSLWDAGNTLY. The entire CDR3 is CASSLWDAGNTLYF.

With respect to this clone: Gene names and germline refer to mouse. The DNA read from the CDR3 is TGTGCCAGCAGCTTGGCCAGGAGGGAACAGTAC. It is translated as CASSLARREQY. The complete CDR3 sequence is CASSLARREQYF. The chain links TRBV3 to TRBJ2-7, with D unclear. Read coverage stops 1 residue before the CDR3 terminus; the germline J gene supplies the remainder. Deletions cut 3 bases from V and 7 bases from J, with 10 bases between. Germline loops: CDR1 SNHLY, CDR2 FYNGKV (reference sequence). The CDR3 is made up of 12 amino acids.

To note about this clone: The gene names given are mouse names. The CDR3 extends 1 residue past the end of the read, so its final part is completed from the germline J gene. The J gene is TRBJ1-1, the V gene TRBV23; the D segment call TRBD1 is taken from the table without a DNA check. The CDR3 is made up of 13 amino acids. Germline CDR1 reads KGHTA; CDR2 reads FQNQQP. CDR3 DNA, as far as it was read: TGCTCCAGCAGTCAAGAGGGTTCCACAGAAGTCTTC. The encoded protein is CSSSQEGSTEVF. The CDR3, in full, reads CSSSQEGSTEVFF.

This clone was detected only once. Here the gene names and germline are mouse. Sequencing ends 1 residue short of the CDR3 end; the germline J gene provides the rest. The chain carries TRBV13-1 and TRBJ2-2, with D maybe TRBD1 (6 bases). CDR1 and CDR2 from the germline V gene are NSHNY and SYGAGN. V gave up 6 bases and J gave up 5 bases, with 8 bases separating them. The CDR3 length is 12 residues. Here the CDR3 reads CASKGQTGQLYF. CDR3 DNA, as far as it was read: TGTGCCAGCAAGGGACAAACCGGGCAGCTCTAC.

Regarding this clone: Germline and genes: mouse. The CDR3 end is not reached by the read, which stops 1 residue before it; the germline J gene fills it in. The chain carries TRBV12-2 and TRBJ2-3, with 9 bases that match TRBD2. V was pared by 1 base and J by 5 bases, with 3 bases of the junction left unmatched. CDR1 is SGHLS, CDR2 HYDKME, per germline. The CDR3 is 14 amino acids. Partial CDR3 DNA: TGTGCCAGCTCTCTTCAACTGGGGGGAGAAACGCTGTAT. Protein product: CASSLQLGGETLY. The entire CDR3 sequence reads CASSLQLGGETLYF.

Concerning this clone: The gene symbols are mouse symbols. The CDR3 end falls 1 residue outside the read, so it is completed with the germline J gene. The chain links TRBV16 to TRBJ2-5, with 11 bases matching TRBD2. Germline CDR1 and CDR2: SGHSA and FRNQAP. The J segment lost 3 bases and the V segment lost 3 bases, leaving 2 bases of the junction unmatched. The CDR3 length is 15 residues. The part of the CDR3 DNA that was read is TGTGCAAGCAGCTTTGACTGGGGGGGGCAAGACACCCAGTAC. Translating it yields CASSFDWGGQDTQY. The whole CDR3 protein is CASSFDWGGQDTQYF. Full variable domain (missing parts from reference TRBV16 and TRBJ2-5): NAGVIQTPRHKVTGKGQEATLWCEPISGHSAVFWYRQTIVQGLEFLTYFRNQAPIDDSGMPKERFSAQMPNQSHSTLKIQSTQPQDSAVYLCASSFDWGGQDTQYFGPGTRLLVL.

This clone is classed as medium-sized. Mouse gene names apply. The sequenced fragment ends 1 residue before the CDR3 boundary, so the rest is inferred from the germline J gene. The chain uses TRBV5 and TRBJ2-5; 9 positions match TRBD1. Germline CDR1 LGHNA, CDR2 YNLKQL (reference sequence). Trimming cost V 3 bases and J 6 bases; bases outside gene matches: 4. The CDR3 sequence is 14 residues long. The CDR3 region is CASSQGQGRDTQYF. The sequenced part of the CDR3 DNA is TGTGCCAGCAGCCAGGGACAGGGCCGGGACACCCAGTAC.